This T cell receptor beta chain was documented in a study of blood T cell repertoires in COVID-19. At the level of the study: Nucleic acid was either cDNA or gDNA, and it came from T cells, B-cell-depleted T cells, or PBMCs.

Method: immunoSEQ multiplex PCR; TCRdb's copy keeps in-frame clones and lacks some. The table records tens of thousands of clones, roughly 80% of them present only once. V shed 5 bases and J 6 bases; nucleotides not matched to a gene: 12. The germline CDR1 and CDR2 sequences are LNHDA and SQIVND (reference sequence). This CDR3 spans 16 amino acids. The chain is built from TRBV19 and TRBJ1-5; TRBD1 agrees at 8 bases. This clonotype was obtained from a woman aged 60-75 years with acute or convalescent COVID-19. The specimen was peripheral blood. The CDR3 sequence is CASSSPSTDRAQPQHF. The CDR3 DNA reads as TGTGCCAGTAGTTCCCCCTCTACGGACAGGGCTCAGCCCCAGCATTTT.